This entry lists 26 T cell receptor beta chains sequenced from one sample in a study of response to subunit inactivated influenza vaccine. MiXCR, run by TCRdb on the RT-PCR reads, gives a single entry per CDR3 protein. The table lists around 710,000 distinct CDR3 sequences, 11% to 15% of them singletons, with approximately 7% in the top ten. Sequenced here: PBMCs from blood, sampled roughly 2 weeks before vaccination. The receptors were sampled from a man aged 50 or older who received an inactivated influenza vaccine.

This clonotype was observed a handful of times. The rearrangement joins TRBV20-1 to TRBJ2-2; 9 nucleotides line up with TRBD1. After removal of 3 bases from V and 3 bases from J, the junction contained 5 bases not matched to a gene. Germline V gene sequence: CDR1 DFQATT, CDR2 SNEGSKA (reference sequence). CDR3 length: 15 amino acids. CDR3: CSASSGQGYTGELFF. The CDR3 DNA reads as TGCAGTGCTAGTTCGGGACAGGGATACACCGGGGAGCTGTTTTTT.

J is TRBJ2-7 and V is TRBV20-1; a weak D match, TRBD2 (5 bases). The CDR3 sequence is 13 residues long. Trimming stripped 5 bases from V and 3 bases from J, with 14 bases between. Germline CDR1 reads DFQATT; CDR2 reads SNEGSKA (reference sequence). The CDR3 DNA reads TGCAGTGCTCTAAAACGGGATCTCTACGAGCAGTACTTC. Its translation: CSALKRDLYEQYF.

This clonotype occurred a few times. This chain uses TRBV27 with TRBJ2-1; 10 nucleotides line up with TRBD2. V lost 3 bases, J lost 1 base, and 3 bases stayed unmatched. The germline CDR1 and CDR2 sequences are MNHEY and SMNVEV (reference sequence). This CDR3 is built from 16 residues. The CDR3 sequence: CASSLQRGGSYNEQFF. CDR3 coding DNA: TGTGCCAGCAGTTTGCAGCGGGGGGGTTCCTACAATGAGCAGTTCTTC.

Many counts were recorded for this clonotype. This chain connects TRBV12-3 or TRBV12-4 to TRBJ1-2; D is unresolved. The V gene lost 2 bases and the J gene lost 3 bases, with 4 bases spanning the gap. This CDR3 is 12 amino acids long. The CDR3 spells CASSLQDYGYTF. CDR3 sequence (DNA): TGTGCCAGCAGTTTACAGGACTATGGCTACACCTTC.

In its sample, this clonotype was seen a few times. The germline gene is not matched at one end of the junction; a read error may be the cause. V usage is TRBV4-3 and J usage is TRBJ2-2, with TRBD2 as a possible D gene (7 bases). CDR3 size: 16 residues. The germline V gene has CDR1 LGHNA and CDR2 YSLEER. CDR3 nucleotides: TGCGCCAGCAGCCAAATTGCGGGGGCGAATACCGGGGAGCTGTTTTTT. Translating it yields CASSQIAGANTGELFF.

The table lists this clonotype with a few counts. The chain couples TRBV4-3 to TRBJ2-3; maybe TRBD2 (6 bases). The V and J ends lost 2 bases and 0 bases respectively, with 18 bases between them. Germline CDR1 and CDR2: LGHNA and YSLEER. The CDR3 has 18 residues. The CDR3 loop reads CASSQPPGLGTSTDTQYF. CDR3 in DNA: TGCGCCAGCAGCCAACCGCCGGGACTGGGGACTAGCACAGATACGCAGTATTTT.

A few counts support this clonotype. CDR3 region: CASGGQGTEKLFF. The CDR3, as DNA: TGTGCCAGCGGGGGACAGGGAACTGAAAAACTGTTTTTT. This chain uses TRBV7-9 with TRBJ1-4, with TRBD1 matching over 9 bases. The V segment lost 8 bases and the J segment 7 bases; nucleotides outside the gene matches: 5. Germline values: CDR1 SEHNR, CDR2 FQNEAQ (reference sequence). The CDR3 loop spans 13 amino acids. Complete variable domain (other parts from reference TRBV7-9 and TRBJ1-4): DTGVSQNPRHKITKRGQNVTFRCDPISEHNRLYWYRQTLGQGPEFLTYFQNEAQLEKSRLLSDRFSAERPKGSFSTLEIQRTEQGDSAMYLCASGGQGTEKLFFGSGTQLSVL.

V usage is TRBV7-9 and J usage is TRBJ2-1; no definite D call. The germline CDR1 and CDR2 sequences are SEHNR and FQNEAQ (reference sequence). The ends were cut back, 7 bases at V and 7 bases at J, with 11 bases in the middle. The CDR3 spans 12 residues. CDR3 loop: CASTRTGNEQFF. The DNA of the CDR3 is TGTGCCAGCACCCGAACCGGTAATGAGCAGTTCTTC.

This clonotype was counted only a few times. CDR3 bases: TGTGCCAGCAACTCAGACTACACTGAAGCTTTCTTT. Its protein product is CASNSDYTEAFF. The chain is built from TRBV6-2 or TRBV6-3 and TRBJ1-1; the D is unclear. The V and J ends lost 7 bases and 3 bases respectively, with 9 bases between them. Germline CDR1 is MNHEY and CDR2 is SVGEGT. This CDR3 has 12 amino acids.

The chain employs TRBV20-1 and TRBJ2-2, with D tentatively TRBD1 (5 bases). From germline, CDR1 is DFQATT and CDR2 SNEGSKA (reference sequence). Between the trimmed V and J ends, which lost 6 bases and 5 bases, there was a span of 13 bases. The CDR3 runs to 13 residues. CDR3 DNA: TGCAGTGCCCCCCTCCCAGGGACCGGGGAGCTGTTTTTT. Protein sequence: CSAPLPGTGELFF.

The chain recombines TRBV14 with TRBJ1-1, with 7 bases identical to TRBD1. This CDR3 region has 15 residues. V trimming: 1 base; J trimming: 2 bases; junction bases outside the gene matches: 4. CDR1 and CDR2 from the germline V gene are SGHDN and FVKESK. CDR3 in DNA: TGTGCCAGCAGCCAAGTGGTAGGGGGCAACACTGAAGCTTTCTTT. Protein sequence: CASSQVVGGNTEAFF.

In its sample, this clonotype was seen a few times. The V call is TRBV12-3 or TRBV12-4, the J call TRBJ2-7; 9 bases map to TRBD1. The CDR3 has 13 residues. The junction had 5 bases not matched to a gene; V was cut back by 7 bases and J by 4 bases. DNA of the CDR3: TGTGCCAGCATGTTACAGGGGGCATACGAGCAGTACTTC. Translation gives CASMLQGAYEQYF.

This clonotype came up many times. The chain recombines TRBV28 with TRBJ1-2, with TRBD1 matching over 8 bases. This CDR3 has 16 amino acids. After removal of 4 bases from V and 8 bases from J, the junction contained 15 bases not matched to a gene. Germline CDR1 is MDHEN and CDR2 is SYDVKM. The CDR3 bases are TGTGCCAGCAGTTGGCCGGGGCAGGGGGCGACGGAGGGCTACACCTTC. This sequence encodes CASSWPGQGATEGYTF.

In this sample, this clonotype turned up a few times. This chain connects TRBV12-3 or TRBV12-4 to TRBJ1-1; D remains ambiguous. The V and J ends lost 7 bases and 0 bases respectively, with 15 bases between them. The CDR3 is made up of 15 amino acids. In DNA form, the CDR3 reads TGTGCCAGCAACCCCAGCAGGTTCATGAACACTGAAGCTTTCTTT. Protein: CASNPSRFMNTEAFF.

The table lists this clonotype with many counts. The gene calls are TRBV14 and TRBJ2-7; D gene uncertain. The V end was cut by 1 base, the J end by 4 bases, with 8 bases between. CDR3 length: 13 amino acids. Germline assignment: CDR1 SGHDN and CDR2 FVKESK. The CDR3 nucleotides read TGTGCCAGCAGCCAAGTCAACGGTTACGAGCAGTACTTC. Translated: CASSQVNGYEQYF. Looking up the rest from reference TRBV14 and TRBJ2-7 gives the full variable domain: EAGVTQFPSHSVIEKGQTVTLRCDPISGHDNLYWYRRVMGKEIKFLLHFVKESKQDESGMPNNRFLAERTGGTYSTLKVQPAELEDSGVYFCASSQVNGYEQYFGPGTRLTVT.

The chain links TRBV15 to TRBJ2-5, with 14 bases lining up with TRBD2. The CDR3 runs 17 residues. CDR1 and CDR2 from the germline V gene are LNHNV and YYDKDF (reference sequence). V lost 1 base and J lost 3; bases outside the gene matches: 4. CDR3 residues: CATSRGLAGGAEETQYF. In DNA form, the CDR3 reads TGTGCCACCAGCAGAGGACTAGCGGGAGGGGCCGAAGAGACCCAGTACTTC.

In its sample, this clonotype was seen many times. V usage is TRBV15 and J usage is TRBJ1-1; D gene ambiguous. Germline V gene lookup returns CDR1 LNHNV and CDR2 YYDKDF (reference sequence). Trimming stripped 6 bases from V and 0 bases from J, with 14 bases between. The CDR3 contains 15 residues. CDR3: CATSPWGRLNTEAFF. CDR3 sequence (DNA): TGTGCCACCAGTCCTTGGGGTCGGTTGAACACTGAAGCTTTCTTT.

This clonotype appeared many times. The rearrangement links TRBV5-1 to TRBJ1-1, with D unresolved. The CDR3 has 14 amino acids. V shed 0 bases and J shed 3 bases, with 9 bases lying between them. Germline V gives CDR1 SGHRS, CDR2 YFSETQ. As DNA, the CDR3 is TGCGCCAGCAGCTTGGGCGGGTGGGACACTGAAGCTTTCTTT. Translated: CASSLGGWDTEAFF.

V and J are TRBV4-3 and TRBJ2-7; no firm D call. Trimming shortened V by 0 bases and J by 2 bases, and 17 bases separated the two germline ends. Germline lookup yields CDR1 LGHNA and CDR2 YSLEER. CDR3 length: 17 residues. This CDR3 is CASSQDRADIIPYEQYF. CDR3 bases: TGCGCCAGCAGCCAAGATCGAGCCGATATTATCCCCTACGAGCAGTACTTC.

The chain has TRBV25-1 and TRBJ2-2; D uncertain. The CDR3 sequence is 14 residues long. Deletions cut 3 bases from V and 3 bases from J, with 8 bases between. CDR1 and CDR2 (germline): MGHDK, SYGVNS. The CDR3, as DNA: TGTGCCAGCAGTGACACGGCGCACACCGGGGAGCTGTTTTTT. Translating it yields CASSDTAHTGELFF.

This clonotype was found many times. The V call is TRBV6-1, the J call TRBJ2-1, with D perhaps TRBD1 or TRBD2 (5 bases each). The V gene's germline CDR1 is MNHNS and CDR2 SASEGT. CDR3 length: 15 amino acids. V lost 6 bases and J 6 bases, leaving 18 bases between the germline ends. CDR3 region: CASSPEGLRVNEQFF. CDR3 nucleotides: TGTGCCAGCAGCCCCGAGGGTCTCAGGGTCAATGAGCAGTTCTTC.

This clonotype showed up just a few times. The rearrangement joins TRBV7-2 to TRBJ2-3; D is uncertain. Trimming removed 7 bases from V and 5 bases from J, with 10 bases in between. Germline loops: CDR1 SGHTA, CDR2 FQGNSA. This CDR3 has 12 amino acids. CDR3 in amino acids: CASTLGVDTQYF. As DNA, the CDR3 is TGTGCCAGCACCCTCGGAGTAGATACGCAGTATTTT.

The genes are TRBV28 and TRBJ2-7; 8 positions agree with TRBD1. Looked up from germline, CDR1 is MDHEN and CDR2 is SYDVKM. J was trimmed by 3 bases and V by 8 bases; bases with no gene match: 6. The CDR3 spans 13 residues. CDR3 sequence: CASGDRTFYEQYF. The CDR3 coding sequence is TGTGCCAGCGGGGACAGGACATTCTACGAGCAGTACTTC.

The genes are TRBV12-3 or TRBV12-4 and TRBJ1-3; 7 bases map to TRBD1. The CDR3 is 16 amino acids. Trimming at V came to 5 bases and at J to 0 bases, leaving 7 bases not matched to a gene. CDR3 sequence (DNA): TGTGCCAGCAGTCTTCGACAGGGCACCTCTGGAAACACCATATATTTT. Its translation: CASSLRQGTSGNTIYF.

The gene calls are TRBV27 and TRBJ1-2; D is uncertain. V shed 6 bases and J shed 4 bases, with 15 bases lying between them. CDR1 is MNHEY and CDR2 is SMNVEV in the germline V gene (reference sequence). This CDR3 has 14 residues. CDR3 coding DNA: TGTGCCAGCAGATTTAGAGGGTACGGCTATGGCTACACCTTC. Its protein is CASRFRGYGYGYTF.

This clonotype came up a few times. This sequence joins TRBV7-6 and TRBJ2-3; D gene unclear. CDR3 length: 15 residues. The germline gives CDR1 SGHVS, CDR2 FNYEAQ. Trimming pared 5 bases from V and 3 bases from J, leaving 15 bases between. CDR3 region: CASSKDGFRTDTQYF. The CDR3 DNA reads TGTGCCAGCAGCAAGGACGGTTTCCGGACAGATACGCAGTATTTT.